The sequence of this T cell receptor (beta chain) was determined in a study of CD8 T cells in Susac syndrome. Study-wide results and caveats: It was acknowledged by the study that relatively few individuals were included in its TCR sequencing and HLA analysis.

The authors reverse transcribed roughly 0.5 to 1 ug RNA with random hexamers. The immunoSEQ assay covered 54 Vbeta and 13 Jbeta segments for CDR3. From the immunoSEQ multiplex PCR reads, TCRdb called clonotypes with MiXCR, one entry per CDR3 protein. Among around 200,000 distinct CDR3 sequences listed, approximately 95% were seen once. This CDR3 region has 11 residues. The V gene's germline CDR1 is LGHDT and CDR2 YNNKEL (reference sequence). With 2 bases removed from V and 6 bases from J, the gap between germline ends came to 5 bases. A note on this clonotype: Its specificity is unknown.

The rearrangement uses TRBV3-1 and TRBJ2-7; D is unresolved. Source material: CD4+ T cells from PBMCs. The TCR sequence derives from a human donor in good health. In DNA, the CDR3 is TGTGCCAGCAGCCAATTGCTCGAGCAGTACTTC. Protein: CASSQLLEQYF.